This TCR beta chain was sequenced in a study of OX40 agonist ivuxolimab in advanced cancers. Turning to the study itself: Patients received the agonistic anti-OX40 (CD134) antibody ivuxolimab. Treatment received earlier with anti-PD-1, anti-PD-L1 or anti-CTLA-4 agents was allowed, and around 40% had some.

V was shortened by 2 bases and J by 5 bases, with 1 base between the two germline ends. The germline CDR1 and CDR2 sequences are SGHTA and FQGNSA. The CDR3 runs to 12 residues. Sequencing was performed with immunoSEQ multiplex PCR; in TCRdb, only in-frame clones are kept and a portion is missing. The repertoire holds some 100,000 clones, with around nine tenths as singletons. The TCR sequence derives from an adult with an advanced solid tumor such as melanoma, head and neck, liver or kidney cancer. The rearrangement joins TRBV7-2 to TRBJ2-6; D is undetermined. The specimen was CD4+ or CD8+ T cells sorted from blood, collected in a trial of the OX40 agonist ivuxolimab. The chain's CDR3 is CASSLRANVLTF. Here the CDR3 DNA reads TGTGCCAGCAGCTTAAGGGCCAACGTCCTGACTTTC.